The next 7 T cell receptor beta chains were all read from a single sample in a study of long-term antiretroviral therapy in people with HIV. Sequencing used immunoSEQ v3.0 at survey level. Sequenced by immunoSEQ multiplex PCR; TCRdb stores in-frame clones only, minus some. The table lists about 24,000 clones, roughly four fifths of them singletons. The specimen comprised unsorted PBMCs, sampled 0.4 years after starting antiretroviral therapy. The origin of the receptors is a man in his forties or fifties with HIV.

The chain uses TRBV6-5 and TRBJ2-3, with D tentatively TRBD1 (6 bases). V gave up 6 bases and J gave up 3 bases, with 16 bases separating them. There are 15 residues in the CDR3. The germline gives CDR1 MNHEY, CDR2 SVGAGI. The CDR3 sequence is CASREQGTLTDTQYF. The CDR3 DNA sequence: TGTGCCAGCAGAGAACAGGGTACTTTAACAGATACGCAGTATTTT.

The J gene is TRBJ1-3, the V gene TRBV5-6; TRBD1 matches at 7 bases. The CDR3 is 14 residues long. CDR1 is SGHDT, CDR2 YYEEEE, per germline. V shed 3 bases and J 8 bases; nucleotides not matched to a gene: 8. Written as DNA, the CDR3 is TGTGCCAGCAGCTGGGGCACAGGGGTTGACACCATATATTTT. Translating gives CASSWGTGVDTIYF.

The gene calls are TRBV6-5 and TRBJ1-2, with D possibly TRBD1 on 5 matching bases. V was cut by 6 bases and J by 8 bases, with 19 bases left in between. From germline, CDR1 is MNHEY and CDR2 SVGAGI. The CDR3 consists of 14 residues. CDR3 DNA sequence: TGTGCCAGCAGCCCCACGCGAGACAGAAAAGGCTACACCTTC. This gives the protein CASSPTRDRKGYTF.

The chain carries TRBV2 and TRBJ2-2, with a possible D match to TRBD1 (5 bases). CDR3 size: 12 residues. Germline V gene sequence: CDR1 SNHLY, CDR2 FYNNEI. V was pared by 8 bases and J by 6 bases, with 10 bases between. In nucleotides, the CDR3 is TGTGCCAGCCAGGGTCCGCCCGGGGAGCTGTTTTTT. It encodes CASQGPPGELFF.

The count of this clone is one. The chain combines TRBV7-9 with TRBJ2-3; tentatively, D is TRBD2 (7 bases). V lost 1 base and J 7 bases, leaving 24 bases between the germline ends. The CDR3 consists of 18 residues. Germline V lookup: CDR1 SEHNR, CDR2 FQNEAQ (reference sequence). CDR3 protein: CASSLVPGAGAGAHTQYF. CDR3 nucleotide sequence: TGTGCCAGCAGCTTAGTGCCAGGGGCGGGGGCCGGCGCCCATACGCAGTATTTT.

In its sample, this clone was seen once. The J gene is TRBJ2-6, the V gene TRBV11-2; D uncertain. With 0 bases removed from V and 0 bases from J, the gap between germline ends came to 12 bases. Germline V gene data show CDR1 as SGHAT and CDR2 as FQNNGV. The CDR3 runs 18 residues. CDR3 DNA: TGTGCCAGCAGCTTAGATGTGGAGTACTACTCTGGGGCCAACGTCCTGACTTTC. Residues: CASSLDVEYYSGANVLTF.

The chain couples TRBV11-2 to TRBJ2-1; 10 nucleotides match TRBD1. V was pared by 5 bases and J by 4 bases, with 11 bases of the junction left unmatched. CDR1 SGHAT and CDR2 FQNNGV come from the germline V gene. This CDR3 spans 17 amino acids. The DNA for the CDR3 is TGTGCCAGCAGCCCCCGGACAGGGGGAGGGGTTTACAATGAGCAGTTCTTC. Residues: CASSPRTGGGVYNEQFF.